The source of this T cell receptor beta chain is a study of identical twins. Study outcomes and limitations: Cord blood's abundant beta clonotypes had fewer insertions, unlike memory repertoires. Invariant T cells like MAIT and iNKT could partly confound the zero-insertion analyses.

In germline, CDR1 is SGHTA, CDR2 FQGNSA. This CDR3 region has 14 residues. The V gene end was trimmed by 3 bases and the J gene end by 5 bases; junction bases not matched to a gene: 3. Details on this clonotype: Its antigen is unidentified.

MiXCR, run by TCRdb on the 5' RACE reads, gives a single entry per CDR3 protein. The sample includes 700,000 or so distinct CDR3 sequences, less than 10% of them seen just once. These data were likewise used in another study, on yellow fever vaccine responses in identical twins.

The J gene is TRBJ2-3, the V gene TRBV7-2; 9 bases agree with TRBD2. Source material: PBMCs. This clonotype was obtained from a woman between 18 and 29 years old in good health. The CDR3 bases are TGTGCCAGCAGCTTTGGCGGGAGGGGAGATACGCAGTATTTT. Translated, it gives CASSFGGRGDTQYF.